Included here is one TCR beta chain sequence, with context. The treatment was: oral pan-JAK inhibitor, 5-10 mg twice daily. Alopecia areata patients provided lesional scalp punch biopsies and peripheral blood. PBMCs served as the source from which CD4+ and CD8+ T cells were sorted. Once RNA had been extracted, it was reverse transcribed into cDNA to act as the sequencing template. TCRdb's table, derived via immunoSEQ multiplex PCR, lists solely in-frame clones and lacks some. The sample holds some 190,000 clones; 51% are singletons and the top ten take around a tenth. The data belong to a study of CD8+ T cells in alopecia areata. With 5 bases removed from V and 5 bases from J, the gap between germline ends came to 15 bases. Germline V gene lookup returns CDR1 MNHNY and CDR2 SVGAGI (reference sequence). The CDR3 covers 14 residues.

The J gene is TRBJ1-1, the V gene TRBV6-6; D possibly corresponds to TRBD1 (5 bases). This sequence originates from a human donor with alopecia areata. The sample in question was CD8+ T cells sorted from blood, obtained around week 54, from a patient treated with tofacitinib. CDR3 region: CASSQEWGGTEAFF. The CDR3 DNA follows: TGTGCCAGCAGTCAAGAGTGGGGCGGAACTGAAGCTTTCTTT.